A single sample gave rise to the 29 T cell receptor beta chains below, sequenced in a study of blood T cells in healthy people across ages. Through a sample-barcoded 5' primer and a J-beta primer mix, a second PCR was run for roughly 7 to 12 cycles. TCRdb reprocessed the 5' RACE reads via MiXCR and lists one record per CDR3 protein. This repertoire shows about 800,000 distinct CDR3 sequences, about three fifths found once; its top ten account for roughly 20%. Material: blood. Receptor source: a man aged 25 to 40 in good health.

This clonotype was seen once. The gene calls are TRBV12-3 or TRBV12-4 and TRBJ2-1; 10 bases agree with TRBD2. This CDR3 is 17 amino acids long. V trimming: 5 bases; J trimming: 0 bases; junction bases outside the gene matches: 7. CDR3 bases: TGTGCCAGCAGTCGGACTAGCGGAACCAGCTCCTACAATGAGCAGTTCTTC. Protein product: CASSRTSGTSSYNEQFF.

This chain joins TRBV7-2 and TRBJ2-2; D is perhaps TRBD2 (5 bases). V was shortened by 2 bases and J by 13 bases, with 17 bases between the two germline ends. The germline gives CDR1 SGHTA, CDR2 FQGNSA. The CDR3 is 14 amino acids. The CDR3 loop reads CASSLHGSLAGLFF. The CDR3 DNA is TGTGCCAGCAGCTTACATGGGAGTCTAGCAGGGCTGTTTTTT. The full variable domain, its missing parts supplied by reference TRBV7-2 and TRBJ2-2, is GAGVSQSPSNKVTEKGKDVELRCDPISGHTALYWYRQSLGQGLEFLIYFQGNSAPDKSGLPSDRFSAERTGGSVSTLTIQRTQQEDSAVYLCASSLHGSLAGLFFGEGSRLTVL.

The J gene is TRBJ1-1, the V gene TRBV7-6; TRBD1 is a possible D gene (5 bases). The CDR3 covers 13 residues. CDR1 is SGHVS, CDR2 FNYEAQ, per germline. Trimming left V 1 base short and J 8 bases short, with 11 bases between. CDR3 loop: CASSLGFGGEAFF. CDR3 sequence (DNA): TGTGCCAGCAGCTTAGGTTTTGGGGGGGAAGCTTTCTTT.

The chain uses TRBV28 and TRBJ2-7, with no clear D. CDR3 length equals 14 residues. Trimming left V 5 bases short and J 5 bases short, with 16 bases between. CDR1 MDHEN and CDR2 SYDVKM come from the germline V gene. DNA of the CDR3: TGTGCCAGCAGTCCTGCAGGAAGAGAGGACGAGCAGTACTTC. Protein product: CASSPAGREDEQYF.

The rearrangement joins TRBV7-6 to TRBJ2-7; the D is unclear. CDR1 is SGHVS and CDR2 is FNYEAQ in the germline V gene. V lost 5 bases to trimming and J lost 6 bases, with 23 bases between them. This CDR3 is 16 amino acids long. CDR3 nucleotide sequence: TGTGCCAGCAGCCCCTCCCCGGGCAGCGTTTCTCGCGAGCAGTACTTC. Translating gives CASSPSPGSVSREQYF.

This clonotype was counted a single time. The chain is built from TRBV6-2 or TRBV6-3 and TRBJ2-2; 7 bases agree with TRBD1. J lost 6 bases, V lost 6 bases, and 13 bases had no gene match. The CDR3 is 16 residues long. Per germline, CDR1 MNHEY and CDR2 SVGEGT. CDR3 sequence reads: CASSFDRAIMSGELFF. Written as DNA, the CDR3 is TGTGCCAGCAGCTTTGACAGGGCGATTATGTCCGGGGAGCTGTTTTTT.

This clonotype was seen more than once but under ten times. The chain combines TRBV7-9 with TRBJ2-7, with D unclear. The ends were cut back, 3 bases at V and 1 base at J, with 10 bases in the middle. The CDR3 extends over 14 amino acids. Germline V gene lookup returns CDR1 SEHNR and CDR2 FQNEAQ (reference sequence). For the CDR3, the DNA is TGTGCCAGCAGCTTGTTTACAGATTCCTACGAGCAGTACTTC. Its protein is CASSLFTDSYEQYF.

The table lists this clonotype with a few counts. This chain joins TRBV11-2 and TRBJ2-5; D could derive from TRBD1 or TRBD2 (5 bases each). The V and J ends lost 5 bases and 5 bases respectively, with 18 bases between them. This CDR3 spans 15 amino acids. In germline, CDR1 is SGHAT, CDR2 FQNNGV. The CDR3 spells CASSRWDRRGETQYF. The CDR3 DNA reads TGTGCCAGCAGCCGATGGGACCGTCGAGGGGAGACCCAGTACTTC.

This clonotype was detected only a few times. The chain links TRBV7-2 to TRBJ2-1, with D perhaps TRBD1 (6 bases). V was pared by 5 bases and J by 5 bases, with 19 bases between. CDR1 SGHTA and CDR2 FQGNSA come from the germline V gene. The CDR3 runs to 16 residues. Here the CDR3 DNA reads TGTGCCAGCAGCGAAATCCCAACTAGGGGGAACAATGAGCAGTTCTTC. Residues: CASSEIPTRGNNEQFF.

The rearrangement joins TRBV3-1 to TRBJ1-6; D not certain. V lost 1 base and J lost 6, with 10 bases in between. This CDR3 region has 15 residues. CDR1 is LGHDT and CDR2 is YNNKEL in the germline V gene (reference sequence). CDR3 loop: CASSQGRRGNSPLHF. Written as DNA, the CDR3 is TGTGCCAGCAGCCAAGGTCGGCGGGGTAATTCACCCCTCCACTTT.

The chain employs TRBV5-1 and TRBJ1-4, with D unclear. Per the germline V gene, CDR1 is SGHRS and CDR2 is YFSETQ. This CDR3 comprises 16 residues. Trimming removed 0 bases at V and 5 bases at J, with 14 bases between. The CDR3 loop reads CASSLENPGNNEKLFF. The CDR3 nucleotides read TGCGCCAGCAGCTTGGAGAATCCGGGAAACAATGAAAAACTGTTTTTT.

This rearrangement joins TRBV27 to TRBJ2-1; D gene unclear. Germline loops: CDR1 MNHEY, CDR2 SMNVEV (reference sequence). V shed 2 bases and J shed 2 bases, with 7 bases lying between them. This CDR3 region has 14 residues. This CDR3 is CASSLADPYNEQFF. As DNA, the CDR3 is TGTGCCAGCAGTTTAGCGGACCCCTACAATGAGCAGTTCTTC.

The chain employs TRBV12-3 or TRBV12-4 and TRBJ1-1; TRBD1 aligns across 9 bases. CDR3 length equals 16 residues. J gave up 6 bases and V 6 bases, and 14 bases lay outside the gene matches. The CDR3 nucleotides read TGTGCCAGCAGCCGAGAAGGGACAGGGTATTTCGCTGAAGCTTTCTTT. Translating gives CASSREGTGYFAEAFF.

The chain carries TRBV21-1 and TRBJ1-2. TRBV21-1 is listed as a pseudogene. This CDR3 has 13 residues. The CDR3: CASSNGFFYGYTF. CDR3 nucleotide sequence: TGTGCCAGCAGCAACGGCTTTTTCTATGGCTACACCTTC.

This clonotype showed up many times. The chain joins TRBV4-2 to TRBJ2-7; a weak D match, TRBD2 (6 bases). Germline loops: CDR1 LGHNA, CDR2 YNFKEQ. The CDR3 is 12 amino acids. V shed 3 bases and J shed 4 bases, with 7 bases lying between them. CDR3 loop: CASSQGGYEQYF. CDR3 nucleotides: TGTGCCAGCAGCCAGGGGGGTTACGAGCAGTACTTC.

This clonotype was picked up many times. V gene TRBV27 combines with J gene TRBJ2-3; TRBD2 matches 11 bases. The CDR3 runs to 15 residues. The V gene's germline CDR1 is MNHEY and CDR2 SMNVEV (reference sequence). Trimming at V came to 3 bases and at J to 11 bases, leaving 10 bases not matched to a gene. The CDR3 nucleotides are TGTGCCAGCAGTTTGATATCTAGCGGGGGGTTCGGGCAGTATTTT. Translated: CASSLISSGGFGQYF.

Many counts were recorded for this clonotype. The rearrangement joins TRBV7-8 to TRBJ2-7, with D uncertain. Per the germline V gene, CDR1 is SGHVS and CDR2 is FQNEAQ. V was clipped by 4 bases and J by 3 bases, with 13 bases between them. The CDR3 loop spans 14 amino acids. CDR3: CASSSVWDRYEQYF. The CDR3 nucleotides are TGTGCCAGCAGCTCGGTTTGGGATCGCTACGAGCAGTACTTC.

The chain is built from TRBV7-2 and TRBJ1-5, with D possibly matching TRBD1 (5 bases). V shed 5 bases and J shed 2 bases, with 16 bases lying between them. Germline V gives CDR1 SGHTA, CDR2 FQGNSA. The CDR3 contains 16 residues. The CDR3 DNA is TGTGCCAGCAGCCCCGGTCGGGGGTACGGCAATCAGCCCCAGCATTTT. Translated: CASSPGRGYGNQPQHF.

The rearrangement uses TRBV7-3 and TRBJ1-1; maybe TRBD1 (6 bases). Between the trimmed V and J ends, which lost 4 bases and 3 bases, there was a span of 12 bases. The CDR3 runs to 14 residues. Germline CDR1 reads SGHTA; CDR2 reads FQGTGA. CDR3 sequence (DNA): TGTGCCAGCAGCTCCCGGGGGGGCGACACTGAAGCTTTCTTT. Translated, it gives CASSSRGGDTEAFF.

This clonotype was seen a few times. The chain is built from TRBV7-2 and TRBJ2-6; D is undetermined. Germline lookup yields CDR1 SGHTA and CDR2 FQGNSA. The CDR3 is 16 amino acids. The V end was cut by 5 bases, the J end by 1 base, with 12 bases between. The DNA for the CDR3 is TGTGCCAGCAGCCCGTACCGGGCGTCTGGGGCCAACGTCCTGACTTTC. Translating it yields CASSPYRASGANVLTF. The full variable domain, with the rest looked up from reference TRBV7-2 and TRBJ2-6, is GAGVSQSPSNKVTEKGKDVELRCDPISGHTALYWYRQSLGQGLEFLIYFQGNSAPDKSGLPSDRFSAERTGGSVSTLTIQRTQQEDSAVYLCASSPYRASGANVLTFGAGSRLTVL.

CDR3 coding DNA: TGTGCCAGCAGCTTAGCCCGTCACTCCACCTACAATGAGCAGTTCTTC. It yields the protein CASSLARHSTYNEQFF. V is TRBV7-9 and J is TRBJ2-1, with D uncertain. Per the germline V gene, CDR1 is SEHNR and CDR2 is FQNEAQ (reference sequence). Trimming took 0 bases from V and 2 from J, leaving 11 bases between them. The CDR3 is made up of 16 amino acids. The whole variable domain, remainder taken from reference TRBV7-9 and TRBJ2-1, is DTGVSQNPRHKITKRGQNVTFRCDPISEHNRLYWYRQTLGQGPEFLTYFQNEAQLEKSRLLSDRFSAERPKGSFSTLEIQRTEQGDSAMYLCASSLARHSTYNEQFFGPGTRLTVL.

The chain recombines TRBV20-1 with TRBJ2-3; 8 positions agree with TRBD2. Germline CDR1 and CDR2: DFQATT and SNEGSKA (reference sequence). The CDR3 totals 15 residues. The CDR3: CSQQTGLVLTDTQYF. In DNA, the CDR3 is TGCAGCCAACAGACGGGACTAGTCTTGACAGATACGCAGTATTTT.

The J gene is TRBJ2-5, the V gene TRBV4-3, with 10 bases fitting TRBD2. Germline V gene data show CDR1 as LGHNA and CDR2 as YSLEER. V gave up 1 base and J gave up 11 bases; unmatched junction bases: 10. The length of the CDR3 is 15 residues. The DNA for the CDR3 is TGCGCCAGCAGCCAAGTCTCTAGCGGGAGCGATGAGCAGTACTTC. Its protein product is CASSQVSSGSDEQYF.

The chain links TRBV20-1 to TRBJ2-1; D is perhaps TRBD1 (6 bases). This CDR3 spans 13 amino acids. The V end was cut by 5 bases, the J end by 7 bases, with 15 bases between. CDR1 and CDR2 (germline): DFQATT, SNEGSKA (reference sequence). In nucleotides, the CDR3 is TGCAGTGCTGGGAGACAGGTTCAGAATGAGCAGTTCTTC. It is translated as CSAGRQVQNEQFF.

This clonotype was seen many times. The rearrangement uses TRBV12-3 or TRBV12-4 and TRBJ1-2; D unclear. The CDR3 length is 12 residues. The ends were cut back, 5 bases at V and 8 bases at J, with 12 bases in the middle. CDR3 sequence: CASSRGPIGYTF. DNA of the CDR3: TGTGCCAGCAGTCGAGGACCAATCGGCTACACCTTC.

V usage is TRBV5-1 and J usage is TRBJ1-4; D might be TRBD1 (6 bases). The CDR3 is 15 residues long. Looked up from germline, CDR1 is SGHRS and CDR2 is YFSETQ. Trimming shortened V by 0 bases and J by 7 bases, and 13 bases separated the two germline ends. The CDR3 DNA reads TGCGCCAGCAGCTTGGCGGCAGGGGACGGTGAAAAACTGTTTTTT. Protein sequence: CASSLAAGDGEKLFF.

This clonotype has a handful of counts. This chain uses TRBV7-2 with TRBJ1-5; the D is unclear. CDR1 and CDR2 from the germline V gene are SGHTA and FQGNSA. CDR3 length: 16 amino acids. V was trimmed by 2 bases and J by 0 bases, leaving 11 bases between them. The CDR3 sequence: CASSLTPRDSNQPQHF. CDR3 in DNA: TGTGCCAGCAGCTTAACCCCACGGGATAGCAATCAGCCCCAGCATTTT. Looking up the rest from reference TRBV7-2 and TRBJ1-5 gives the full variable domain: GAGVSQSPSNKVTEKGKDVELRCDPISGHTALYWYRQSLGQGLEFLIYFQGNSAPDKSGLPSDRFSAERTGGSVSTLTIQRTQQEDSAVYLCASSLTPRDSNQPQHFGDGTRLSIL.

There are a few counts of this clonotype. The chain combines TRBV12-3 or TRBV12-4 with TRBJ2-3; a possible D gene is TRBD1 (5 bases). The CDR3 is 11 amino acids. The ends were cut back, 3 bases at V and 8 bases at J, with 6 bases in the middle. The CDR3 reads CASSLGPTQYF. In nucleotides, the CDR3 is TGTGCCAGCAGTTTGGGGCCTACGCAGTATTTT.

The chain is built from TRBV12-3 or TRBV12-4 and TRBJ2-7; D is possibly TRBD1 (6 bases). The CDR3 consists of 12 residues. The V and J ends lost 3 bases and 10 bases respectively, with 13 bases between them. For the CDR3, the DNA is TGTGCCAGCAGTTTTCTGCAGGGGAGTCAGTACTTC. Protein: CASSFLQGSQYF.